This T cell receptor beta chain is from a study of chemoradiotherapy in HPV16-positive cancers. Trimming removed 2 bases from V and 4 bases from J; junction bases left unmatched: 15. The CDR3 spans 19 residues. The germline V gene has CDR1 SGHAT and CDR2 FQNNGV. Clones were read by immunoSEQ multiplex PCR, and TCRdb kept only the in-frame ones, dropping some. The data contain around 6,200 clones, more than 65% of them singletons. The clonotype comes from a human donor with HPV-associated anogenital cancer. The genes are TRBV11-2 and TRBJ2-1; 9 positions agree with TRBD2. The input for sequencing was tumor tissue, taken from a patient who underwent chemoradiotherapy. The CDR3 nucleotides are TGTGCCAGCAGCTTAAGGCTAGCGGGGTGGGGTGGGACTTACAATGAGCAGTTCTTC. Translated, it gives CASSLRLAGWGGTYNEQFF.